The 26 T cell receptor beta chains reported below all come from one sample, sequenced in a study of T cell repertoires in cytomegalovirus infection. TCRdb re-derived calls from the reads in MiXCR, one entry per CDR3 protein. Found here are roughly 120,000 distinct CDR3 sequences, under 30% of them singletons; the top ten hold about 81%. The antigens of these receptors remain unknown. The starting material was CD8+ T cells from cultured PBMCs, obtained from culture after CMV antigen stimulation. Receptor source: a human donor in good health (CMV status not recorded). Some clones in this sample may be carry-over from other donors' samples.

The V and J genes are TRBV11-3 and TRBJ2-1, with D tentatively TRBD1 or TRBD2 (6 bases each). V lost 5 bases, J lost 10 bases, and 21 bases lay in between. The CDR3 loop spans 15 amino acids. Germline assignment: CDR1 SGHNT and CDR2 YENEEA. DNA of the CDR3: TGTGCCAGCAGCACTAGCCCCCGGGGGCATTCGGAGCAGTTCTTC. Amino acid sequence: CASSTSPRGHSEQFF.

This clonotype has at least ten counts. The chain links TRBV7-8 to TRBJ1-1; 12 positions match TRBD1. Trimming took 3 bases from V and 0 from J; bases not matched to a gene: 8. CDR3 length equals 18 residues. Germline V gives CDR1 SGHVS, CDR2 FQNEAQ. In DNA, the CDR3 is TGTGCCAGCAGCTTCGGGACAGGGGGCGCGGGGGTGAACACTGAAGCTTTCTTT. This gives the protein CASSFGTGGAGVNTEAFF.

Only one count was recorded for this clonotype. The V call is TRBV11-3, the J call TRBJ2-6; possible D gene TRBD2, 5 bases. Trimming stripped 4 bases from V and 2 bases from J, with 9 bases between. CDR3 length equals 15 residues. The germline V gene encodes CDR1 SGHNT and CDR2 YENEEA. CDR3 DNA sequence: TGTGCCAGCAGCTCCCACGGGGCTGGGGCCAACGTCCTGACTTTC. Its protein product is CASSSHGAGANVLTF.

The rearrangement uses TRBV20-1 and TRBJ2-7, with TRBD2 matching 9 bases. The V gene end was trimmed by 0 bases and the J gene end by 2 bases; junction bases not matched to a gene: 11. CDR1 DFQATT and CDR2 SNEGSKA come from the germline V gene (reference sequence). The CDR3 is 17 residues long. The CDR3 nucleotides read TGCAGTGCTAGAGATATCCTGGGACTAGCCGAGACCTACGAGCAGTACTTC. Translated: CSARDILGLAETYEQYF.

The genes are TRBV2 and TRBJ2-7; D is perhaps TRBD1 (6 bases). Trimming cost V 5 bases and J 2 bases, with 13 bases left between them. Germline V gene sequence: CDR1 SNHLY, CDR2 FYNNEI. The length of the CDR3 is 14 residues. The CDR3 DNA follows: TGTGCCAGCAGTAACCGGGACATTGCCTACGAGCAGTACTTC. It encodes CASSNRDIAYEQYF.

About this clonotype: Since no conserved phenylalanine or tryptophan closes the CDR3, a read error is the likely cause. V and J are TRBV6-1 and TRBJ1-5, with D hard to call. Germline-derived CDR1 and CDR2 are MNHNS and SASEGT. Trimming removed 0 bases from V and 1 base from J, with 10 bases in between. This CDR3 contains 16 residues. The CDR3 DNA is TGTGCCAGCAGTGAAGCCCCCGTAGGGAGCAATCAGCCCCAGCATGTT. This translates into CASSEAPVGSNQPQHV.

V and J are TRBV4-1 and TRBJ2-7; D unclear. Trimming stripped 0 bases from V and 9 bases from J, with 9 bases between. CDR1 and CDR2 from the germline V gene are MGHRA and YSYEKL. The CDR3 loop spans 12 amino acids. DNA for the CDR3: TGCGCCAGCAGCCAAGACGCCGGCAGGCAGTACTTC. Protein: CASSQDAGRQYF.

Only a few counts were recorded for this clonotype. The gene calls are TRBV7-6 and TRBJ2-3; the D gene is possibly TRBD2 (5 bases). The CDR3 spans 14 residues. Germline V lookup: CDR1 SGHVS, CDR2 FNYEAQ. Trimming removed 4 bases from V and 2 bases from J, with 10 bases in between. CDR3 amino acids: CASSSRAATDTQYF. CDR3 DNA sequence: TGTGCCAGCAGCTCGAGGGCAGCCACAGATACGCAGTATTTT. Full variable domain (rest looked up from reference TRBV7-6 and TRBJ2-3): GAGVSQSPRYKVTKRGQDVALRCDPISGHVSLYWYRQALGQGPEFLTYFNYEAQQDKSGLPNDRFSAERPEGSISTLTIQRTEQRDSAMYRCASSSRAATDTQYFGPGTRLTVL.

The V and J genes are TRBV11-2 and TRBJ2-2; a possible D gene is TRBD2 (6 bases). V lost 5 bases and J 8 bases, leaving 21 bases between the germline ends. Germline V gene sequence: CDR1 SGHAT, CDR2 FQNNGV. The CDR3 has 16 residues. The DNA for the CDR3 is TGTGCCAGCAGCCCCACCCGCGGGGCCCCGGTGGGGGAGCTGTTTTTT. Protein product: CASSPTRGAPVGELFF.

This clonotype was picked up a small number of times. The CDR3 sequence: CASSIQGTYEQYF. CDR3 coding DNA: TGTGCCAGCAGTATACAGGGTACCTACGAGCAGTACTTC. The V gene is TRBV6-5, the J gene TRBJ2-7; maybe TRBD1 (6 bases). V was cut by 5 bases and J by 2 bases, with 10 bases left in between. Germline V lookup: CDR1 MNHEY, CDR2 SVGAGI. This CDR3 comprises 13 residues.

This clonotype has only a few counts. The V and J genes are TRBV5-6 and TRBJ2-5, with D uncertain. Germline V CDR1 and CDR2: SGHDT, YYEEEE. Trimming pared 6 bases from V and 2 bases from J, leaving 11 bases between. The length of the CDR3 is 13 residues. The CDR3 reads CASTWEFQETQYF. CDR3 coding DNA: TGTGCCAGCACTTGGGAATTTCAAGAGACCCAGTACTTC.

Notes on this clonotype: Relative to the germline gene, one junction end is altered; a read error may explain this. V usage is TRBV12-5 and J usage is TRBJ1-1; maybe TRBD1 (6 bases). This CDR3 has 15 amino acids. The germline CDR1 and CDR2 sequences are LGHNT and FRNRAP. DNA for the CDR3: TGTGCTAGTGGTTTGGGGGGCCCGGGGGGCACTAAAGCTTTCTTT. Translation gives CASGLGGPGGTKAFF.

This chain uses TRBV6-1 with TRBJ2-1, with D tentatively TRBD1 (6 bases). V shed 6 bases and J shed 8 bases, with 14 bases lying between them. The CDR3 contains 13 residues. Germline V gives CDR1 MNHNS, CDR2 SASEGT. CDR3 nucleotides: TGTGCCAGCAGGGGACATACGCCTGATGAGCAGTTCTTC. Translated, it gives CASRGHTPDEQFF.

This clonotype has a handful of counts. V gene TRBV19 combines with J gene TRBJ2-7; 7 positions match TRBD1. Losses at the gene ends were 8 bases for V and 0 bases for J; bases not matched to a gene: 4. The CDR3 has 13 amino acids. CDR1 and CDR2 from the germline V gene are LNHDA and SQIVND (reference sequence). CDR3 nucleotide sequence: TGTGCCAGTCTCGGGGACAGCTCCTACGAGCAGTACTTC. Residues: CASLGDSSYEQYF. The variable domain in full, with the rest retrieved from reference TRBV19 and TRBJ2-7, is DGGITQSPKYLFRKEGQNVTLSCEQNLNHDAMYWYRQDPGQGLRLIYYSQIVNDFQKGDIAEGYSVSREKKESFPLTVTSAQKNPTAFYLCASLGDSSYEQYFGPGTRLTVT.

This clonotype was seen a few times. V gene TRBV12-3 or TRBV12-4 combines with J gene TRBJ1-1, with 8 bases that match TRBD1. After removal of 7 bases from V and 1 base from J, the junction contained 5 bases not matched to a gene. CDR3 length: 14 residues. The CDR3 DNA follows: TGTGCCAGCATGCAGGACAGGGAGAACACTGAAGCTTTCTTT. Translated, it gives CASMQDRENTEAFF.

The chain employs TRBV11-2 and TRBJ2-1; tentatively, D is TRBD1 (6 bases). The CDR3 has 11 amino acids. Trimming removed 6 bases at V and 12 bases at J, with 12 bases between. Per germline, CDR1 SGHAT and CDR2 FQNNGV. CDR3 bases: TGTGCCAGCAGTTTACAGGGCGGGCAGTTCTTC. Encoded protein: CASSLQGGQFF.

The genes are TRBV6-1 and TRBJ2-7, with TRBD1 matching 8 bases. The germline CDR1 and CDR2 sequences are MNHNS and SASEGT. The junction had 16 bases not matched to a gene; V was cut back by 7 bases and J by 11 bases. CDR3 size: 14 residues. Here the CDR3 reads CASTRGPTTGVEYF. Written as DNA, the CDR3 is TGTGCCAGCACCAGGGGGCCCACAACCGGCGTAGAGTACTTC.

This clonotype was detected once. The chain employs TRBV19 and TRBJ1-5, with TRBD1 as a possible D gene (5 bases). The CDR3 runs to 14 residues. Germline CDR1 LNHDA, CDR2 SQIVND (reference sequence). The germline V and J ends were trimmed by 5 bases and 5 bases, with 13 bases remaining between them. The CDR3 DNA follows: TGTGCCAGTAGTTCTGGGGGTGTGTATCAGCCCCAGCATTTT. Its protein product is CASSSGGVYQPQHF.

This clonotype was observed once. Its ends do not fully match the called genes, so a read error is possible. This chain uses TRBV19 with TRBJ1-2, with a possible D match to TRBD1 (5 bases). The CDR3 covers 14 residues. CDR1 and CDR2 (germline): LNHDA, SQIVND (reference sequence). The CDR3 protein is CANSRDGLPHGYTF. CDR3 nucleotides: TGTGCCAATAGTCGGGACGGCCTGCCGCATGGCTACACCTTC.

The chain combines TRBV2 with TRBJ2-7; 7 positions match TRBD1. Unmatched junction bases numbered 9, after V lost 6 bases and J lost 4 bases. Germline V gene lookup returns CDR1 SNHLY and CDR2 FYNNEI. This CDR3 has 14 amino acids. DNA for the CDR3: TGTGCCAGCAGGCCACCGGGACAGTGGTACGAGCAGTACTTC. Translating it yields CASRPPGQWYEQYF.

The chain links TRBV18 to TRBJ2-1, with 14 bases that match TRBD2. With 6 bases clipped from V and 8 bases from J, the junction kept 6 bases outside the gene matches. CDR1 is KGHSH and CDR2 is LQKENI in the germline V gene. The CDR3 is made up of 15 amino acids. CDR3 amino acids: CASSPGLAGEDEQFF. The CDR3 DNA is TGTGCCAGCTCCCCGGGACTAGCGGGGGAGGATGAGCAGTTCTTC.

The chain joins TRBV28 to TRBJ1-2, with 10 bases fitting TRBD1. The trim removed 4 bases at V and 4 bases at J, leaving 12 bases unmatched. Germline V gives CDR1 MDHEN, CDR2 SYDVKM. This CDR3 is built from 17 residues. The CDR3 DNA reads as TGTGCCAGCAGTTACCGGGACAGGGGACTAGTTGGCTATGGCTACACCTTC. This sequence encodes CASSYRDRGLVGYGYTF.

The chain carries TRBV5-3 and TRBJ1-1, with 12 bases lining up with TRBD1. TRBV5-3 is identified as an open reading frame with a role that is uncertain. CDR3 length equals 16 residues. Trimming took 8 bases from V and 1 from J; bases not matched to a gene: 9. The CDR3 DNA reads as TGTGCCAGCAGCGCGGGACAGGGGGCCCCGAACACTGAAGCTTTCTTT. Translation gives CASSAGQGAPNTEAFF.

This clonotype has a handful of counts. V and J are TRBV5-5 and TRBJ2-3; a weak D match, TRBD2 (5 bases). This CDR3 contains 16 residues. Germline CDR1 is SGHKS and CDR2 is YYEKEE (reference sequence). The V end lost 1 base, the J end lost 2 bases, and 14 bases lay between the germline ends. The CDR3 sequence is CASSLTLRTYTDTQYF. DNA of the CDR3: TGTGCCAGCAGCTTGACTCTGAGGACTTACACAGATACGCAGTATTTT.

The genes are TRBV11-2 and TRBJ2-7; D ambiguous. Germline-derived CDR1 and CDR2 are SGHAT and FQNNGV. The CDR3 consists of 13 residues. V was trimmed by 2 bases and J by 5 bases, leaving 10 bases between them. For the CDR3, the DNA is TGTGCCAGCAGCTTATTCAGGAATAACGAGCAGTACTTC. This sequence encodes CASSLFRNNEQYF.

This clonotype occurred a few times. V gene TRBV6-1 combines with J gene TRBJ1-1; D call uncertain. The germline V gene encodes CDR1 MNHNS and CDR2 SASEGT. The V end lost 7 bases, the J end lost 2 bases, and 5 bases lay between the germline ends. The CDR3 runs 11 residues. The CDR3 DNA sequence: TGTGCCAGCACGCGTAACACTGAAGCTTTCTTT. Protein product: CASTRNTEAFF.